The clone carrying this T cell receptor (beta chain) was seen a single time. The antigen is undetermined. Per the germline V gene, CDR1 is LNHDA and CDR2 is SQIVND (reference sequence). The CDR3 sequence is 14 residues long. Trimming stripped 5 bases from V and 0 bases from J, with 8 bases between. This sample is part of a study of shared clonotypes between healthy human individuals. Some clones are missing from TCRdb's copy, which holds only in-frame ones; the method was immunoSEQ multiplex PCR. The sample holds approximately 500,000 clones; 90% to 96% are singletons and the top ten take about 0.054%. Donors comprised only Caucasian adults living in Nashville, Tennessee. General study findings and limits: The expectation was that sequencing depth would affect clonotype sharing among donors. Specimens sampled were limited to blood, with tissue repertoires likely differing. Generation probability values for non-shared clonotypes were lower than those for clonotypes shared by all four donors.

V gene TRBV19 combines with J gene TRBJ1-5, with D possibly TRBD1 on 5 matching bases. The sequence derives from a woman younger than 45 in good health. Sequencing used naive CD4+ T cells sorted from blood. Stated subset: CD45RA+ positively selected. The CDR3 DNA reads TGTGCCAGTAGTGGGGACCTTAGCAATCAGCCCCAGCATTTT. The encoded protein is CASSGDLSNQPQHF.